These T cell receptor beta chains were read from a single sample in a study of blood T cell repertoires in COVID-19. Sequencing used immunoSEQ multiplex PCR; TCRdb keeps in-frame clones, though not all of them. The sample records some 200,000 clones, 80% being singletons. The source material was peripheral blood. Receptors were obtained from a human donor in a cohort sampled during active COVID-19. The CDR3 runs from the conserved cysteine through the conserved F or W. The D gene is left open where the match is weak. Rows give clone size only sometimes, using once, few, many, or a class for an expanded clone.

J: TRBJ1-5
D: TRBD1
size: NA
V: TRBV28
length: 15
DNA: TGTGCCAGCAGTTTACCCGGGACAGGGAGTCAGCCCCAGCATTTT
CDR3: CASSLPGTGSQPQHF

J: TRBJ2-1
D: TRBD2
size: NA
V: TRBV5-5
length: 16
DNA: TGTGCCAGCAGCTCCCCGGGACTAGCGGGCCACAATGAGCAGTTCTTC
CDR3: CASSSPGLAGHNEQFF

J: TRBJ2-7
D: NA
size: NA
V: TRBV6-1
length: 13
DNA: TGTGCCAGCAGTGAAACTCATACGGGAGAGCAGTACTTC
CDR3: CASSETHTGEQYF

J: TRBJ2-7
D: TRBD2
size: once
V: TRBV5-5
length: 18
DNA: TGTGCCAGCAGCTTGTGGGTTCCGGGACTAGTCGACTCCTACGAGCAGTACTTC
CDR3: CASSLWVPGLVDSYEQYF

J: TRBJ1-2
D: NA
size: NA
V: TRBV20-1
length: 11
DNA: TGCAGTGTTGGAGGGAACTATGGCTACACCTTC
CDR3: CSVGGNYGYTF

J: TRBJ1-1
D: NA
size: NA
V: TRBV5-1
length: 15
DNA: TGCGCCAGCAGCTTGTCCCAGGACAGGAACACTGAAGCTTTCTTT
CDR3: CASSLSQDRNTEAFF

J: TRBJ1-1
D: TRBD1
size: NA
V: TRBV6-6
length: 14
DNA: TGTGCCAGCAGTCCAACAGGGGGGAACACTGAAGCTTTCTTT
CDR3: CASSPTGGNTEAFF

J: TRBJ1-2
D: TRBD1
size: NA
V: TRBV3-1/TRBV3-2
length: 18
DNA: TGTGCCAGCAGCCAAGGGATCTTTGGACAGGGAGCTAACTATGGCTACACCTTC
CDR3: CASSQGIFGQGANYGYTF

J: TRBJ2-7
D: TRBD2
size: once
V: TRBV11-1
length: 12
DNA: TGTGCCAGCAGCTTAGGGGGGGGCGAGCAGTACTTC
CDR3: CASSLGGGEQYF

J: TRBJ2-1
D: TRBD2
size: NA
V: TRBV6-5
length: 14
DNA: TGTGCCAGCAGTTTACGGCGGGGGGACAATGAGCAGTTCTTC
CDR3: CASSLRRGDNEQFF

J: TRBJ2-3
D: NA
size: few
V: TRBV6-6
length: 16
DNA: TGTGCCAGCAGTTCCCGCCCCAGCGGGCGCACAGATACGCAGTATTTT
CDR3: CASSSRPSGRTDTQYF

J: TRBJ2-3
D: TRBD2
size: once
V: TRBV5-6
length: 18
DNA: TGTGCCAGCAGCCACACTAGCGGGGGGGCTTTATTTGCAGATACGCAGTATTTT
CDR3: CASSHTSGGALFADTQYF

J: TRBJ2-3
D: TRBD1
size: NA
V: TRBV29-1
length: 14
DNA: TGCAGCGTTCTCAACAGGGGGACGACAGATACGCAGTATTTT
CDR3: CSVLNRGTTDTQYF

J: TRBJ2-7
D: TRBD1
size: NA
V: TRBV5-1
length: 11
DNA: TGCGCCAGCAGCTTGGGGACAGGGGTGTACTTC
CDR3: CASSLGTGVYF

J: TRBJ2-2
D: TRBD2
size: NA
V: TRBV5-4
length: 16
DNA: TGTGCCAGCAGCCCATTAGCGGGAGCGAACACCGGGGAGCTGTTTTTT
CDR3: CASSPLAGANTGELFF

J: TRBJ1-5
D: NA
size: few
V: TRBV10-2
length: 14
DNA: TGCGCCAGCAGTGAGACAGATAGCAATCAGCCCCAGCATTTT
CDR3: CASSETDSNQPQHF

J: TRBJ1-3
D: TRBD1
size: NA
V: TRBV5-1
length: 16
DNA: TGCGCCAGCAGCTTGGGGACAGGGGATACGGGAAACACCATATATTTT
CDR3: CASSLGTGDTGNTIYF

J: TRBJ2-7
D: NA
size: NA
V: TRBV3-1/TRBV3-2
length: 13
DNA: TGTGCCAGCAGCCAAGGACTGGCCTACGAGCAGTACTTC
CDR3: CASSQGLAYEQYF

J: TRBJ2-7
D: NA
size: NA
V: TRBV5-1
length: 14
DNA: TGCGCCAGCAGCAGACGGCATGGCGGCAACGAGCAGTACTTC
CDR3: CASSRRHGGNEQYF

J: TRBJ1-2
D: NA
size: NA
V: TRBV9
length: 14
DNA: TGTGCCAGCAGCCGAGAAGGAGGGGACTATGGCTACACCTTC
CDR3: CASSREGGDYGYTF

J: TRBJ2-2
D: NA
size: NA
V: TRBV7-2
length: 15
DNA: TGTGCCAGCAGCTTAAACGCGAGGAGCACCGGGGAGCTGTTTTTT
CDR3: CASSLNARSTGELFF

J: TRBJ2-3
D: TRBD2
size: NA
V: TRBV28
length: 13
DNA: TGTGCCAGCACGCGGGGGGGTGCAGATACGCAGTATTTT
CDR3: CASTRGGADTQYF

J: TRBJ2-3
D: TRBD2
size: NA
V: TRBV7-2
length: 16
DNA: TGTGCCAGCAGCTTAGGATGGGGGGGTGGCTCAGATACGCAGTATTTT
CDR3: CASSLGWGGGSDTQYF

J: TRBJ2-7
D: NA
size: NA
V: TRBV7-8
length: 15
DNA: TGTGCCAGCAGCACGCCGGGAGCCGCATATTACGAGCAGTACTTC
CDR3: CASSTPGAAYYEQYF

J: TRBJ1-3
D: NA
size: NA
V: TRBV6-5
length: 13
DNA: TGTGCCATCGGAAAGGGAGGTTGGGACACCATATATTTT
CDR3: CAIGKGGWDTIYF

J: TRBJ1-1
D: NA
size: few
V: TRBV5-1
length: 15
DNA: TGCGCCAGCAGCCTATCCCAAGGGGGGGACACTGAAGCTTTCTTT
CDR3: CASSLSQGGDTEAFF

J: TRBJ2-7
D: TRBD2
size: once
V: TRBV28
length: 14
DNA: TGTGCCAGCAACCGACTAGCGGATGCCTACGAGCAGTACTTC
CDR3: CASNRLADAYEQYF

J: TRBJ1-3
D: TRBD1
size: NA
V: TRBV28
length: 16
DNA: TGTGCCAGCAGTCCCTTCAGGACAGGGAGCGGAAACACCATATATTTT
CDR3: CASSPFRTGSGNTIYF

J: TRBJ1-3
D: NA
size: NA
V: TRBV19
length: 14
DNA: TGTGCCAGTAGTTTAGGAGGCTCTGGAAACACCATATATTTT
CDR3: CASSLGGSGNTIYF

J: TRBJ1-1
D: TRBD1
size: NA
V: TRBV7-6
length: 14
DNA: TGTGCCAGCAGCCGGAGCAGGGGGCACTCCGAAGCTTTCTTT
CDR3: CASSRSRGHSEAFF

J: TRBJ2-7
D: TRBD1
size: few
V: TRBV7-3
length: 14
DNA: TGTGCCAGCAGCTTGAAGACAGGGCCTTACGAGCAGTACTTC
CDR3: CASSLKTGPYEQYF

J: TRBJ2-6
D: NA
size: NA
V: TRBV3-1/TRBV3-2
length: 15
DNA: TGTGCCAGCAGACCTACCAGGGGGGCGGCCAACGTCCTGACTTTC
CDR3: CASRPTRGAANVLTF

J: TRBJ2-7
D: NA
size: NA
V: TRBV1
length: 12
DNA: TGCACCGAGCAGGTCCGCTCCTACGAGCAGTACTTC
CDR3: CTEQVRSYEQYF

J: TRBJ1-1
D: NA
size: NA
V: TRBV5-6
length: 12
DNA: TGTGCCAGCAGCTTGGAGAGGACTGAAGCTTTCTTT
CDR3: CASSLERTEAFF

J: TRBJ2-7
D: TRBD2
size: NA
V: TRBV5-1
length: 15
DNA: TGCGCCAGCAGCAGCCAGGGACTAGCGGATTACGAGCAGTACTTC
CDR3: CASSSQGLADYEQYF

J: TRBJ1-1
D: TRBD1
size: NA
V: TRBV4-2
length: 18
DNA: TGTGCCAGCAGCCAAGTTCCCATAGGCAGGGGGGCGAACACTGAAGCTTTCTTT
CDR3: CASSQVPIGRGANTEAFF

J: TRBJ1-2
D: NA
size: NA
V: TRBV6-2/TRBV6-3
length: 13
DNA: TGTGCCAGCCGCCCTCCGGGGAACTATGGCTACACCTTC
CDR3: CASRPPGNYGYTF

J: TRBJ2-4
D: NA
size: NA
V: TRBV7-2
length: 11
DNA: TGTGCCAGCAGGGCAGGGTTCATTCAGTACTTC
CDR3: CASRAGFIQYF

J: TRBJ1-1
D: NA
size: once
V: TRBV5-4
length: 15
DNA: TGTGCCAGCAGCTTGGCCGGGAGGATCAACACTGAAGCTTTCTTT
CDR3: CASSLAGRINTEAFF

J: TRBJ1-3
D: NA
size: NA
V: TRBV5-1
length: 13
DNA: TGCGCCAGCAGCTCTACGGACACAGACACCATATATTTT
CDR3: CASSSTDTDTIYF

J: TRBJ2-1
D: TRBD1
size: few
V: TRBV9
length: 15
DNA: TGTGCCAGCAGCGCACAGGGGAGCTCCTACAATGAGCAGTTCTTC
CDR3: CASSAQGSSYNEQFF

J: TRBJ2-3
D: NA
size: few
V: TRBV18
length: 16
DNA: TGTGCCAGCTCCATTGACCTTAACCAGGAGGGGAATACGCAGTATTTT
CDR3: CASSIDLNQEGNTQYF

J: TRBJ1-5
D: NA
size: NA
V: TRBV4-2
length: 13
DNA: TGTGCCAGCACTCCAGGGAACAATCAGCCCCAGCATTTT
CDR3: CASTPGNNQPQHF